A single sample is the source of the 32 T cell receptor beta chains below, sequenced in a study of blood T cell repertoires in COVID-19. Produced via immunoSEQ multiplex PCR; TCRdb's table is partial and in-frame only. The sample lists 150,000 to 200,000 clones, 88% occurring once. Sequences were obtained from PBMCs or T cells enriched from blood (not recorded which). These receptors originate from a young woman who had recovered from COVID-19.

The CDR3 reads CATSCHPCGSTINEQFF. The DNA for the CDR3 is TGTGCCACCTCCTGCCACCCATGCGGGAGTACAATAAATGAGCAGTTCTTC. The J gene is TRBJ2-1, the V gene TRBV11-3; TRBD2 matches at 7 bases. This CDR3 contains 17 residues. The germline V gene encodes CDR1 SGHNT and CDR2 YENEEA. With V trimmed by 10 bases and J by 7 bases, 22 bases remained unmatched.

The chain has TRBV18 and TRBJ1-2; 8 nucleotides match TRBD1. This CDR3 is built from 17 residues. The V gene end was trimmed by 3 bases and the J gene end by 8 bases; junction bases not matched to a gene: 17. Germline V gene data show CDR1 as KGHSH and CDR2 as LQKENI. In DNA, the CDR3 is TGTGCCAGCTCACCCAATTCCCCTGGACAGGGACTGACCGGCTACACCTTC. This gives the protein CASSPNSPGQGLTGYTF.

The rearrangement links TRBV13 to TRBJ1-2; the D gene is possibly TRBD1 (5 bases). Germline V CDR1 and CDR2: PRHDT, FYEKMQ (reference sequence). The CDR3 is 19 amino acids. Trimming took off 3 bases at V and 0 bases at J, with 23 bases between the two ends. CDR3 region: CASSFAGMTVGLSNYGYTF. The CDR3, as DNA: TGTGCCAGCAGCTTCGCGGGAATGACAGTCGGACTTTCTAACTATGGCTACACCTTC.

This clone appeared a few times. The V call is TRBV5-1, the J call TRBJ1-4; 8 bases are a match to TRBD1. Trimming removed 0 bases from V and 8 bases from J; junction bases left unmatched: 9. Per germline, CDR1 SGHRS and CDR2 YFSETQ. The CDR3 is 16 amino acids. In DNA, the CDR3 is TGCGCCAGCAGCTTGGCGGGCTCAGGGGGCGCAGAAAAACTGTTTTTT. Translation: CASSLAGSGGAEKLFF.

The chain links TRBV6-5 to TRBJ1-6; 11 nucleotides align to TRBD1. The CDR3 totals 15 residues. Germline CDR1 reads MNHEY; CDR2 reads SVGAGI. Trimming removed 3 bases from V and 7 bases from J; junction bases left unmatched: 2. The CDR3: CASSYGTGGNSPLHF. The DNA for the CDR3 is TGTGCCAGCAGTTATGGGACAGGGGGGAATTCACCCCTCCACTTT.

The rearrangement links TRBV6-5 to TRBJ1-4, with unresolved D. Trimming left V 6 bases short and J 0 bases short, with 8 bases between. The germline CDR1 and CDR2 sequences are MNHEY and SVGAGI. The CDR3 loop spans 14 amino acids. The CDR3 nucleotides are TGTGCCAGCAGAGTGACAACAACTAATGAAAAACTGTTTTTT. Residues: CASRVTTTNEKLFF.

The chain links TRBV28 to TRBJ1-3; D is unresolved. Germline V gives CDR1 MDHEN, CDR2 SYDVKM. The length of the CDR3 is 16 residues. With 3 bases removed from V and 0 bases from J, the gap between germline ends came to 12 bases. The CDR3 here is CASSLEAYYSGNTIYF. The DNA for the CDR3 is TGTGCCAGCAGTTTGGAGGCTTACTACTCTGGAAACACCATATATTTT.

The chain recombines TRBV15 with TRBJ2-7; 7 positions match TRBD1. CDR1 and CDR2 (germline): LNHNV, YYDKDF (reference sequence). Trimming cost V 0 bases and J 0 bases; bases outside gene matches: 17. The length of the CDR3 is 20 residues. This chain's CDR3 is CATSREFSFGDSPFSYEQYF. In nucleotides, the CDR3 is TGTGCCACCAGCAGAGAATTTAGCTTTGGGGACAGTCCCTTCTCCTACGAGCAGTACTTC.

This clone was detected once. The rearrangement uses TRBV28 and TRBJ2-1; 16 nucleotides match TRBD2. The germline CDR1 and CDR2 sequences are MDHEN and SYDVKM. J was trimmed by 6 bases and V by 4 bases; bases with no gene match: 12. The length of the CDR3 is 19 residues. In DNA, the CDR3 is TGTGCCAGCAGTTCGCCCATGGGACTAGCGGGAGGGTCTTCCAATGAGCAGTTCTTC. It translates to CASSSPMGLAGGSSNEQFF.

V usage is TRBV6-1 and J usage is TRBJ2-1; TRBD1 aligns across 8 bases. Germline CDR1 MNHNS, CDR2 SASEGT. The CDR3 length is 17 residues. The V segment lost 4 bases and the J segment 0 bases; nucleotides outside the gene matches: 8. The CDR3 reads CASSARRTGSSYNEQFF. In DNA, the CDR3 is TGTGCCAGCAGTGCACGACGGACAGGGAGCTCCTACAATGAGCAGTTCTTC.

The CDR3 bases are TGTGCCAGCAGCTTAGTTGGGGGGGCCCAAGCTGGAAACACCATATATTTT. Its protein product is CASSLVGGAQAGNTIYF. The chain links TRBV7-2 to TRBJ1-3; TRBD1 is a possible D gene (6 bases). Trimming took 1 base from V and 2 from J, leaving 15 bases between them. Germline CDR1 and CDR2: SGHTA and FQGNSA. CDR3 length: 17 amino acids.

This clone was observed once. V is TRBV11-2 and J is TRBJ2-3; perhaps TRBD1 as D (6 bases). V was trimmed by 4 bases and J by 7 bases, leaving 12 bases between them. Germline V gene sequence: CDR1 SGHAT, CDR2 FQNNGV. This CDR3 contains 13 residues. For the CDR3, the DNA is TGTGCCAGCAGCTGGACAGAAACTAATACGCAGTATTTT. Residues: CASSWTETNTQYF.

The V call is TRBV20-1, the J call TRBJ1-2; 8 nucleotides agree with TRBD1. The V segment lost 3 bases and the J segment 3 bases; nucleotides outside the gene matches: 6. The CDR3 consists of 14 residues. The germline V gene has CDR1 DFQATT and CDR2 SNEGSKA (reference sequence). CDR3 coding DNA: TGCAGTGCTAGTGTGCAGGGGGCGTACTATGGCTACACCTTC. It specifies CSASVQGAYYGYTF.

This chain connects TRBV11-2 to TRBJ1-6; D unresolved. V was shortened by 0 bases and J by 10 bases, with 4 bases between the two germline ends. Per germline, CDR1 SGHAT and CDR2 FQNNGV. The CDR3 covers 12 residues. CDR3 residues: CASSLDSSPLHF. The CDR3 bases are TGTGCCAGCAGCTTAGATAGCTCACCCCTCCACTTT.

J is TRBJ2-7 and V is TRBV19; 8 bases map to TRBD1. Losses at the gene ends were 5 bases for V and 4 bases for J; bases not matched to a gene: 10. This CDR3 region has 15 residues. Germline V gene data show CDR1 as LNHDA and CDR2 as SQIVND (reference sequence). The CDR3 sequence: CASSSSGQGVYEQYF. For the CDR3, the DNA is TGTGCCAGTAGTTCTTCCGGACAGGGCGTATACGAGCAGTACTTC. The complete variable domain, with remaining parts taken from reference TRBV19 and TRBJ2-7, reads DGGITQSPKYLFRKEGQNVTLSCEQNLNHDAMYWYRQDPGQGLRLIYYSQIVNDFQKGDIAEGYSVSREKKESFPLTVTSAQKNPTAFYLCASSSSGQGVYEQYFGPGTRLTVT.

The chain combines TRBV13 with TRBJ2-1; perhaps TRBD2 as D (5 bases). V lost 5 bases, J lost 2 bases, and 16 bases lay in between. The germline gives CDR1 PRHDT, CDR2 FYEKMQ (reference sequence). The CDR3 runs to 16 residues. CDR3 loop: CASSLQFREAYNEQFF. In DNA form, the CDR3 reads TGTGCCAGCAGCCTCCAGTTCCGGGAAGCCTACAATGAGCAGTTCTTC.

This clone was picked up a small number of times. The chain uses TRBV7-8 and TRBJ2-3; TRBD2 matches 11 bases. V lost 4 bases and J lost 3; bases outside the gene matches: 3. There are 15 residues in the CDR3. Germline V gene lookup returns CDR1 SGHVS and CDR2 FQNEAQ. In nucleotides, the CDR3 is TGTGCCAGCAGCTCAAGGACTAGCGGGACAGATACGCAGTATTTT. Translating gives CASSSRTSGTDTQYF.

The chain joins TRBV24-1 to TRBJ2-1; possibly TRBD2 for D (5 bases). Germline lookup yields CDR1 KGHDR and CDR2 SFDVKD. V lost 1 base and J 5 bases, leaving 17 bases between the germline ends. The CDR3 sequence is 17 residues long. The CDR3 here is CATSDFGLEGRNNEQFF. CDR3 sequence (DNA): TGTGCCACCAGTGATTTTGGGTTAGAGGGCCGGAACAATGAGCAGTTCTTC.

The chain employs TRBV7-2 and TRBJ2-5; 10 nucleotides align to TRBD2. The CDR3 sequence is 16 residues long. CDR1 SGHTA and CDR2 FQGNSA come from the germline V gene. The V segment lost 2 bases and the J segment 5 bases; nucleotides outside the gene matches: 8. The CDR3 sequence: CASSLLSLAGRETQYF. As DNA, the CDR3 is TGTGCCAGCAGCTTACTCTCACTAGCGGGACGGGAGACCCAGTACTTC.

This clone was seen only a few times. V usage is TRBV5-1 and J usage is TRBJ2-7, with D unclear. This CDR3 is built from 11 residues. Germline V CDR1 and CDR2: SGHRS, YFSETQ. Trimming stripped 9 bases from V and 0 bases from J, with 7 bases between. As DNA, the CDR3 is TGCGCCACCTCGCGCTCCTACGAGCAGTACTTC. It yields the protein CATSRSYEQYF. Full variable domain (rest looked up from reference TRBV5-1 and TRBJ2-7): KAGVTQTPRYLIKTRGQQVTLSCSPISGHRSVSWYQQTPGQGLQFLFEYFSETQRNKGNFPGRFSGRQFSNSRSEMNVSTLELGDSALYLCATSRSYEQYFGPGTRLTVT.

This chain connects TRBV27 to TRBJ2-7, with TRBD2 matching over 15 bases. From germline, CDR1 is MNHEY and CDR2 SMNVEV (reference sequence). Trimming cost V 5 bases and J 5 bases; bases outside gene matches: 19. The CDR3 runs to 20 residues. CDR3 nucleotide sequence: TGTGCCAGCAGTCCCCATCGGACAGGGGGACTAGCGGGGGGCGGCCACGAGCAGTACTTC. Its translation is CASSPHRTGGLAGGGHEQYF.

On this clone: A junction boundary mismatches the germline segment, possibly from a read error. V gene TRBV25-1 combines with J gene TRBJ2-5, with D tentatively TRBD1 (6 bases). Germline V gene lookup returns CDR1 MGHDK and CDR2 SYGVNS. The CDR3 spans 12 residues. CDR3 loop: CASGQVAGAQYF. The CDR3 DNA reads TGTGCCAGCGGTCAAGTAGCAGGGGCCCAATACTTC.

The chain uses TRBV12-3 or TRBV12-4 and TRBJ1-2, with D unresolved. CDR3 length equals 11 residues. V was trimmed by 6 bases and J by 9 bases, leaving 11 bases between them. The CDR3 DNA reads TGTGCCAGCAGCCCCACACAACGCTACACCTTC. This gives the protein CASSPTQRYTF.

As to this clone: This sample includes further DNA sequences coding for the same CDR3. The chain is built from TRBV4-1 and TRBJ2-2; TRBD2 matches at 15 bases. Trimming cost V 0 bases and J 4 bases; bases outside gene matches: 15. Germline CDR1 is MGHRA and CDR2 is YSYEKL. This CDR3 has 22 amino acids. In DNA form, the CDR3 reads TGCGCCAGCAGCCAAGATTTTGACCGGGGACTAGCGGGGGGCCGGGGCACCGGGGAGCTGTTTTTT. Translating it yields CASSQDFDRGLAGGRGTGELFF.

This chain connects TRBV10-3 to TRBJ2-7; 11 bases are shared with TRBD1. Germline loops: CDR1 ENHRY, CDR2 SYGVKD. The CDR3 is 15 residues long. With 3 bases clipped from V and 3 bases from J, the junction kept 4 bases outside the gene matches. CDR3 in amino acids: CAISESGTGGYEQYF. The CDR3 nucleotides are TGTGCCATCAGTGAATCCGGGACAGGGGGCTACGAGCAGTACTTC.

This clone was counted a few times. The chain joins TRBV24-1 to TRBJ2-1; tentative D call: TRBD2 (6 bases). CDR1 is KGHDR and CDR2 is SFDVKD in the germline V gene. This CDR3 has 12 amino acids. V lost 6 bases to trimming and J lost 7 bases, with 9 bases between them. The CDR3 protein is CATSRLENEQFF. In DNA, the CDR3 is TGTGCCACCAGTCGACTAGAAAATGAGCAGTTCTTC.

V usage is TRBV11-2 and J usage is TRBJ2-1; D perhaps matches TRBD1 (6 bases). The V gene's germline CDR1 is SGHAT and CDR2 FQNNGV. Trimming pared 5 bases from V and 6 bases from J, leaving 23 bases between. The CDR3 consists of 17 residues. In nucleotides, the CDR3 is TGTGCCAGCAGCCCAGGACAGAGCTCCTTGAGGAGCAATGAGCAGTTCTTC. This encodes CASSPGQSSLRSNEQFF.

The chain employs TRBV5-4 and TRBJ2-3, with 8 bases aligning to TRBD1. This CDR3 comprises 14 residues. The ends lost 4 bases at V and 6 bases at J; junction bases unmatched: 7. Germline CDR1 reads SGHNT; CDR2 reads YYREEE (reference sequence). The CDR3 reads CASSLTGVVDTQYF. The CDR3 nucleotides read TGTGCCAGCAGCCTGACAGGGGTAGTGGATACGCAGTATTTT.

This sequence joins TRBV10-3 and TRBJ2-1; 7 positions agree with TRBD2. J gave up 10 bases and V 6 bases, and 18 bases lay outside the gene matches. In germline, CDR1 is ENHRY, CDR2 SYGVKD. CDR3 size: 16 residues. CDR3 sequence: CAIRDAAGSLLSEQFF. The CDR3 coding sequence is TGTGCCATCAGGGACGCAGCGGGGTCGTTGTTAAGCGAGCAGTTCTTC.

This clone was counted between two and nine times. This chain uses TRBV2 with TRBJ2-1; 9 bases are shared with TRBD2. Germline CDR1 SNHLY, CDR2 FYNNEI. The CDR3 has 15 amino acids. V shed 7 bases and J 4 bases; nucleotides not matched to a gene: 8. The CDR3 nucleotides read TGTGCCAGCACCCCGTTGCGGGAGGGGTACAATGAGCAGTTCTTC. It encodes CASTPLREGYNEQFF. Combining the CDR3 with reference TRBV2 and TRBJ2-1 gives the whole variable domain EPEVTQTPSHQVTQMGQEVILRCVPISNHLYFYWYRQILGQKVEFLVSFYNNEISEKSEIFDDQFSVERPDGSNFTLKIRSTKLEDSAMYFCASTPLREGYNEQFFGPGTRLTVL.

This rearrangement joins TRBV19 to TRBJ1-5, with D perhaps matching TRBD1 (6 bases). There are 15 residues in the CDR3. V was clipped by 6 bases and J by 1 base, with 13 bases between them. Germline assignment: CDR1 LNHDA and CDR2 SQIVND (reference sequence). DNA of the CDR3: TGTGCCAGTAGGACTTCAGGGGAAAGCAATCAGCCCCAGCATTTT. Translating it yields CASRTSGESNQPQHF.

This clone appeared once. The V call is TRBV7-2, the J call TRBJ2-7; TRBD1 matches at 7 bases. The germline V gene has CDR1 SGHTA and CDR2 FQGNSA. J gave up 2 bases and V 2 bases, and 6 bases lay outside the gene matches. The CDR3 length is 15 residues. The CDR3 DNA is TGTGCCAGCAGCTTAATGCACAGGGGAGCCTACGAGCAGTACTTC. It codes for CASSLMHRGAYEQYF.